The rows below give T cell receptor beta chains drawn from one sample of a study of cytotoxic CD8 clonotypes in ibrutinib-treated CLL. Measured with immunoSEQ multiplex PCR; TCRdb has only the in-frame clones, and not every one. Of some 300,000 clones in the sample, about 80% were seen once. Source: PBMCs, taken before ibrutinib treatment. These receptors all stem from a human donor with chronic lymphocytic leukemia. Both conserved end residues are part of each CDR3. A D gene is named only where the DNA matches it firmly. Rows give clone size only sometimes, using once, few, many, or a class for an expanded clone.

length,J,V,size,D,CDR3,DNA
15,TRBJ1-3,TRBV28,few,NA,CASRADSNSGNTIYF,TGTGCCAGCAGGGCGGACAGTAACTCTGGAAACACCATATATTTT
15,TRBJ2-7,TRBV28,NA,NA,CASSYLGVGEYEQYF,TGTGCCAGCAGTTATCTGGGGGTCGGGGAGTACGAGCAGTACTTC
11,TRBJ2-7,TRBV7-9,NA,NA,CASGLDGEQYF,TGTGCCAGCGGGTTGGATGGCGAGCAGTACTTC
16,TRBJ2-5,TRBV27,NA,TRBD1,CASSPRGQGARETQYF,TGTGCCAGCAGTCCACGGGGACAGGGGGCTAGGGAGACCCAGTACTTC
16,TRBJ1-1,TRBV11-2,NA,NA,CASSLDLGSPPTEAFF,TGTGCCAGCAGCTTAGATCTAGGCAGCCCTCCCACTGAAGCTTTCTTT
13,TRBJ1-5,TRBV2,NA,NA,CASSEEGIQPQHF,TGTGCCAGCAGTGAGGAGGGGATTCAGCCCCAGCATTTT
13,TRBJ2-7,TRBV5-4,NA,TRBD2,CASSHSGSYEQYF,TGTGCCAGCAGCCATAGCGGGAGTTACGAGCAGTACTTC
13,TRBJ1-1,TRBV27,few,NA,CASSTLGGPEAFF,TGTGCCAGCAGTACTCTGGGGGGCCCTGAAGCTTTCTTT
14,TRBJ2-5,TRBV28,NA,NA,CASSLTPEVETQYF,TGTGCCAGCAGTTTAACGCCGGAGGTGGAGACCCAGTACTTC
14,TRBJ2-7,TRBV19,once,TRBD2,CASSTGLAPYEQYF,TGTGCCAGTAGTACCGGACTAGCGCCGTACGAGCAGTACTTC
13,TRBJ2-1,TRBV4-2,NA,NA,CASSQAGAGEQFF,TGTGCCAGCAGCCAAGCCGGGGCGGGTGAGCAGTTCTTC
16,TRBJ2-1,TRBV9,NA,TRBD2,CASSGTGTSFDNEQFF,TGTGCCAGCAGCGGAACCGGGACTAGTTTTGACAATGAGCAGTTCTTC
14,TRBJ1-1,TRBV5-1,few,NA,CASSGRGMNTEAFF,TGCGCCAGCAGTGGGCGGGGAATGAACACTGAAGCTTTCTTT
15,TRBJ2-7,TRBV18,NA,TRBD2,CASSAGTSTAYEQYF,TGTGCCAGCTCAGCAGGGACTAGCACTGCCTACGAGCAGTACTTC
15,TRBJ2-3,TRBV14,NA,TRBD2,CASSQDPSGSDTQYF,TGTGCCAGCAGCCAAGACCCCAGCGGGAGTGATACGCAGTATTTT
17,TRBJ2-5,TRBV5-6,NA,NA,CASSLASGTGSVETQYF,TGTGCCAGCAGCTTGGCTTCCGGTACAGGGAGCGTGGAGACCCAGTACTTC
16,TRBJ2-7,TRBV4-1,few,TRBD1,CASSQDFRDSLYEQYF,TGCGCCAGCAGCCAAGATTTTAGGGACAGCCTCTACGAGCAGTACTTC
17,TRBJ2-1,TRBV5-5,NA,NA,CASSLHLAGSSYNEQFF,TGTGCCAGCAGCTTGCATTTGGCGGGGAGCTCCTACAATGAGCAGTTCTTC
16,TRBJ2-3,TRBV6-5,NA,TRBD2,CASSYSSSGSVATQYF,TGTGCCAGCAGTTACTCTAGTAGCGGGAGTGTAGCTACGCAGTATTTT
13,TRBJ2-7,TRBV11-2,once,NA,CASSFGQTYEQYF,TGTGCCAGCAGCTTCGGACAGACCTACGAGCAGTACTTC
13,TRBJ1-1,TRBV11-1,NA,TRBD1,CASSGQVRTEAFF,TGTGCCAGTTCCGGACAGGTGAGGACTGAAGCTTTCTTT
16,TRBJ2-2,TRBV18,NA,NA,CASSPPTWSDTGELFF,TGTGCCAGCTCACCACCGACATGGTCCGACACCGGGGAGCTGTTTTTT
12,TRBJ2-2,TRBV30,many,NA,CAWSVVAGELFF,TGTGCCTGGAGTGTGGTGGCCGGGGAGCTGTTTTTT
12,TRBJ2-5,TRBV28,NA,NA,CASSLMVETQYF,TGTGCCAGCAGTTTAATGGTGGAGACCCAGTACTTC
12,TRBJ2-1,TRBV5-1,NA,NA,CASRLGDNEQFF,TGCGCCAGCAGGCTTGGGGATAATGAGCAGTTCTTC
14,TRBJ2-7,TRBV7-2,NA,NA,CASSLSGFHYEQYF,TGTGCCAGCAGTCTTAGCGGATTTCACTACGAGCAGTACTTC
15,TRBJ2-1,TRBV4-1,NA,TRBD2,CASSQAAGVSNEQFF,TGCGCCAGCAGCCAAGCAGCGGGAGTTAGTAATGAGCAGTTCTTC
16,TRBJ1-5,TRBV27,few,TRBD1,CASSWTGELRNQPQHF,TGTGCCAGCAGCTGGACAGGGGAGTTGCGCAATCAGCCCCAGCATTTT
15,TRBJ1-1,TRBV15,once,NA,CATSGSAGPFAEAFF,TGTGCCACCAGCGGCTCGGCAGGGCCGTTTGCTGAAGCTTTCTTT
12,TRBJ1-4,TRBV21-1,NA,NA,CASNLHTEKLFF,TGTGCCAGCAACCTTCATACAGAAAAACTGTTTTTT